Each of the 10 T cell receptor beta chains below was sequenced from the same sample in a study of cytomegalovirus exposure and HLA in healthy donors. PCR involved 60 Vbeta and 13 Jbeta primers. The protocol was immunoSEQ multiplex PCR, while the TCRdb copy is restricted to in-frame clones and leaves out a portion. The sample lists over 110,000 clones, about 79% occurring once. Sequencing was done on a sample of PBMCs. These receptors were obtained from a male donor in good health and CMV-seronegative.

The genes are TRBV5-1 and TRBJ2-3; D is possibly TRBD2 (5 bases). V lost 2 bases and J lost 9, with 19 bases in between. This CDR3 region has 15 residues. CDR1 is SGHRS and CDR2 is YFSETQ in the germline V gene. CDR3 region: CASSFSGPHRETQYF. The CDR3 DNA is TGCGCCAGCAGCTTCTCCGGGCCTCATAGGGAGACGCAGTATTTT.

The chain carries TRBV27 and TRBJ1-2; no firm D call. The CDR3 is 12 residues long. The V end was cut by 7 bases, the J end by 4 bases, with 10 bases between. CDR1 MNHEY and CDR2 SMNVEV come from the germline V gene (reference sequence). The CDR3 DNA sequence: TGTGCCAGCACTCGGGTTATCTATGGCTACACCTTC. Amino acids: CASTRVIYGYTF.

This chain links TRBV7-9 with TRBJ2-1, with D possibly TRBD2 on 5 matching bases. The CDR3 runs 13 residues. V was trimmed by 4 bases and J by 4 bases, leaving 8 bases between them. CDR1 is SEHNR and CDR2 is FQNEAQ in the germline V gene (reference sequence). The CDR3 loop is CASSSGLYNEQFF. The CDR3 DNA is TGTGCCAGCAGCTCGGGATTGTACAATGAGCAGTTCTTC.

The genes are TRBV4-3 and TRBJ2-2; D is undetermined. CDR1 is LGHNA and CDR2 is YSLEER in the germline V gene. V was cut by 0 bases and J by 0 bases, with 14 bases left in between. CDR3 length: 18 amino acids. The DNA of the CDR3 is TGCGCCAGCAGCCAAGACATTGAGGAGTACGCGAACACCGGGGAGCTGTTTTTT. Residues: CASSQDIEEYANTGELFF.

V is TRBV6-5 and J is TRBJ1-4; D not resolved. Germline CDR1 MNHEY, CDR2 SVGAGI. V was shortened by 5 bases and J by 7 bases, with 11 bases between the two germline ends. The CDR3 extends over 13 amino acids. CDR3 coding DNA: TGTGCCAGCAGTGTCAGCGATGTTGAAAAACTGTTTTTT. Residues: CASSVSDVEKLFF.

V usage is TRBV29-1 and J usage is TRBJ1-1; no clear D. Per the germline V gene, CDR1 is SQVTM and CDR2 is ANQGSEA. Trimming took 2 bases from V and 3 from J, leaving 4 bases between them. The CDR3 contains 11 residues. The CDR3: CSVELDTEAFF. CDR3 bases: TGCAGCGTTGAACTCGACACTGAAGCTTTCTTT.

This clone was seen only once. This chain links TRBV6-4 with TRBJ2-7; a possible D gene is TRBD2 (5 bases). Trimming left V 6 bases short and J 2 bases short, with 14 bases between. Germline V CDR1 and CDR2: MRHNA, SNTAGT. This CDR3 has 14 residues. The CDR3 reads CASRTRRAPYEQYF. CDR3 DNA: TGTGCCAGCAGGACTCGGCGGGCCCCCTACGAGCAGTACTTC.

V is TRBV28 and J is TRBJ2-3; no definite D call. Germline V gene sequence: CDR1 MDHEN, CDR2 SYDVKM. The CDR3 extends over 15 amino acids. Deletions cut 2 bases from V and 6 bases from J, with 15 bases between. The CDR3 sequence: CASSLRYRVADTQYF. The CDR3 nucleotides read TGTGCCAGCAGTTTAAGATATCGGGTCGCGGATACGCAGTATTTT.

The chain carries TRBV20-1 and TRBJ2-3, with no clear D. Germline V gene sequence: CDR1 DFQATT, CDR2 SNEGSKA (reference sequence). The V and J ends lost 4 bases and 2 bases respectively, with 4 bases between them. The CDR3 loop spans 11 amino acids. The CDR3: CSATNTDTQYF. The DNA for the CDR3 is TGCAGTGCTACAAACACAGATACGCAGTATTTT.

The rearrangement joins TRBV4-1 to TRBJ2-5; possible D gene TRBD2, 5 bases. CDR3 length: 14 amino acids. Deletions cut 0 bases from V and 5 bases from J, with 10 bases between. CDR1 is MGHRA and CDR2 is YSYEKL in the germline V gene. CDR3 residues: CASSQDPAGETQYF. CDR3 DNA sequence: TGCGCCAGCAGCCAAGATCCGGCGGGCGAGACCCAGTACTTC.